These 7 T cell receptor beta chains share one sample of origin, sequenced in a study of identical twins. A single record per CDR3 protein comes from TCRdb applying MiXCR to the 5' RACE reads. The sample carries some 900,000 distinct CDR3 sequences, roughly 12% recorded once. These data are also associated with another study on yellow fever vaccine responses in identical twins.

Sequences were obtained from PBMCs. Every receptor here comes from a woman aged 18-29 years in good health.

This clonotype has more than one count but fewer than ten. The chain couples TRBV15 to TRBJ1-6; D is undetermined. The CDR3 totals 13 residues. The germline V gene has CDR1 LNHNV and CDR2 YYDKDF (reference sequence). Trimming shortened V by 3 bases and J by 8 bases, and 8 bases separated the two germline ends. The CDR3 DNA reads as TGTGCCACCAGCAGGCCCGGAGATTCACCCCTCCACTTT. It yields the protein CATSRPGDSPLHF.

This clonotype turned up a few times. This sequence joins TRBV12-3 or TRBV12-4 and TRBJ2-7; the match to TRBD2 covers 8 bases. Unmatched junction bases numbered 2, after V lost 10 bases and J lost 0 bases. This CDR3 is built from 12 residues. CDR3 sequence (DNA): TGTGCCATTAGCGGGGCCTCCTACGAGCAGTACTTC. This encodes CAISGASYEQYF.

This clonotype has at least ten counts. This chain joins TRBV7-9 and TRBJ2-7; maybe TRBD2 (5 bases). The CDR3 contains 16 residues. CDR1 is SEHNR, CDR2 FQNEAQ, per germline (reference sequence). CDR3 bases: TGTGTCAGCAGCTTAGGGTCTCCGAGGGAGTCCTACGAGCAGTACGTC. Translated, it gives CVSSLGSPRESYEQYV.

This chain links TRBV5-1 with TRBJ2-7, with 7 bases identical to TRBD2. V shed 6 bases, J shed 2 bases, and the junction held 8 bases outside the gene matches. Germline CDR1 SGHRS, CDR2 YFSETQ. CDR3 size: 14 residues. CDR3 amino acids: CASKEEGGPYEQYF. CDR3 DNA sequence: TGCGCCAGCAAGGAAGAGGGAGGGCCCTACGAGCAGTACTTC.

There are a few counts of this clonotype. This chain joins TRBV6-2 or TRBV6-3 and TRBJ2-3, with D maybe TRBD2 (6 bases). V shed 0 bases and J shed 7 bases, with 17 bases lying between them. The germline CDR1 and CDR2 sequences are MNHEY and SVGEGT. The CDR3 has 16 amino acids. The CDR3 is CASSYSPDYYSNTQYF. CDR3 nucleotides: TGTGCCAGCAGTTACTCGCCGGACTATTATTCAAATACGCAGTATTTT.

This clonotype was observed a single time. The chain uses TRBV3-1 and TRBJ2-7; TRBD2 matches at 9 bases. Germline CDR1 and CDR2: LGHDT and YNNKEL (reference sequence). The trim removed 3 bases at V and 4 bases at J, leaving 7 bases unmatched. The CDR3 length is 15 residues. The CDR3 bases are TGTGCCAGCAGCCACTGGGACGCGGGAGGGTACGAGCAGTACTTC. Amino acid sequence: CASSHWDAGGYEQYF.

Many counts were recorded for this clonotype. The CDR3 is CASSYRPGRLNTEAFF. In DNA, the CDR3 is TGTGCCAGCAGTTATCGGCCCGGACGCCTGAACACTGAAGCTTTCTTT. The gene calls are TRBV6-2 or TRBV6-3 and TRBJ1-1; D gene unclear. This CDR3 comprises 16 residues. The ends were cut back, 3 bases at V and 0 bases at J, with 14 bases in the middle. CDR1 MNHEY and CDR2 SVGEGT come from the germline V gene.